This T cell receptor beta chain was observed in a study of blood T cell repertoires in COVID-19. On the study more broadly: There were acute and convalescent COVID-19 samples, and they came from the United States, Italy and Spain.

Study members were between about 18 and 90 years old and lived in some 26 US regions. Participants were placed into cohorts based on the clinical history they reported. Assay: immunoSEQ multiplex PCR; the TCRdb copy retains only in-frame clones and omits some. The table records over 350,000 clones, around 87% of them present only once. The germline V gene encodes CDR1 SQVTM and CDR2 ANQGSEA. The CDR3 is made up of 12 amino acids. Sequenced material: PBMCs or T cells enriched from blood (not recorded which). This sequence was found in a woman aged 45 to 65 who had recovered from COVID-19. The V call is TRBV29-1, the J call TRBJ1-1, with D perhaps TRBD1 (6 bases). The CDR3 DNA follows: TGCGCGAGCAAAAGCGGGGGGGCGGAAGCTTTCTTT. Translating gives CASKSGGAEAFF.